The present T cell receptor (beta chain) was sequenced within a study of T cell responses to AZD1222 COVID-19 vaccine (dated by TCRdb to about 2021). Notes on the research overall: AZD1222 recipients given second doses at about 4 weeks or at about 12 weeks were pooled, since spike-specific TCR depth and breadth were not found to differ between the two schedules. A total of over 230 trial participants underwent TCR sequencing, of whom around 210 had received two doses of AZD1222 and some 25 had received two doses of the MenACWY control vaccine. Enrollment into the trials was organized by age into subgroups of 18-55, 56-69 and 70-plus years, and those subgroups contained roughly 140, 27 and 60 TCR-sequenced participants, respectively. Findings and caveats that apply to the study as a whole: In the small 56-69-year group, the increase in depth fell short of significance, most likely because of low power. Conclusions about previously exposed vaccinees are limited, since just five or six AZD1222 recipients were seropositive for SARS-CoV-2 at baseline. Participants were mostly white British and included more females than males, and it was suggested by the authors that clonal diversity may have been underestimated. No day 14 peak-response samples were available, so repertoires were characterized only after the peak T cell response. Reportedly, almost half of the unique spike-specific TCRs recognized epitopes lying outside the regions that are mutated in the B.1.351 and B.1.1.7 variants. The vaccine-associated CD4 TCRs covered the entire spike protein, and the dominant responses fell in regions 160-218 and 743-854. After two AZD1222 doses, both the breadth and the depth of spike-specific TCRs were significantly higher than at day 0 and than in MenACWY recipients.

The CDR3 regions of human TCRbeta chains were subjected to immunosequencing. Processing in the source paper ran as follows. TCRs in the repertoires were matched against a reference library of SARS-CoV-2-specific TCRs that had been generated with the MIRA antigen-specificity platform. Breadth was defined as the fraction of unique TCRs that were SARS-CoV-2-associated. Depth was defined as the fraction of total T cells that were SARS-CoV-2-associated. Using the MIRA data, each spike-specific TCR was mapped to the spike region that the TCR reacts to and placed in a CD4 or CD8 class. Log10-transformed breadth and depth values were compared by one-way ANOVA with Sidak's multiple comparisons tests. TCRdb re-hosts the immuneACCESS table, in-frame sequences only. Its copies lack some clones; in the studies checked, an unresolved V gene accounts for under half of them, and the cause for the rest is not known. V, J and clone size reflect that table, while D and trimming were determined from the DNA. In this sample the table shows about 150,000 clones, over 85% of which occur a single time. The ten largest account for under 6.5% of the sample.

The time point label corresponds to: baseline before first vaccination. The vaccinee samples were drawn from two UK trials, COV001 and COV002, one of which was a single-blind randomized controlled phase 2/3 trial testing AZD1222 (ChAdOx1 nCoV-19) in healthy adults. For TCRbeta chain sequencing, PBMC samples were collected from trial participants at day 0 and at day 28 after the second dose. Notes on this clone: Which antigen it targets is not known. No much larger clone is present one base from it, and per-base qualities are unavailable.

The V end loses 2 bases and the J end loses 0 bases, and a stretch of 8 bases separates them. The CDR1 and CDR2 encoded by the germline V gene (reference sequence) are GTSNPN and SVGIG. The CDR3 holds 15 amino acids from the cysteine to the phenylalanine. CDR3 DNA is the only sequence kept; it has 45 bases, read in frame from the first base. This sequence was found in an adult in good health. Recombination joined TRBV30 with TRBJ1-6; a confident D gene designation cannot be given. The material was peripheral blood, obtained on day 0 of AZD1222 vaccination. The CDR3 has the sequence CAWSWGNSYNSPLHF. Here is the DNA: TGTGCCTGGAGTTGGGGAAACTCCTATAATTCACCCCTCCACTTT.